The entry below describes one T cell receptor (beta chain). The sample has other DNA sequences that encode this CDR3 too. Original processing notes: Amplification with reference gene primers provided the estimates of nucleated cell counts. Data came from immunoSEQ multiplex PCR; TCRdb stores just in-frame clones and leaves some out. That table furnishes V, J and clone size, whereas the DNA furnished D and trimming. This sample has 200,000 or so clones; under 85% occur once, and the top ten carry approximately 15%. With V trimmed by 4 bases and J by 7 bases, 5 bases remained unmatched. CDR1 and CDR2 from the germline V gene are MNHEY and SVGEGT. This CDR3 is built from 13 residues. The data originate from a study of blood T cell repertoires in COVID-19. Study-wide background: The United States, Italy and Spain supplied acute and convalescent COVID-19 samples. From T cells, B-cell-depleted T cells, or PBMCs came the material, which was cDNA or gDNA.

This receptor was obtained from a man aged 60-69 years with active or convalescent COVID-19. The chain uses TRBV6-2 or TRBV6-3 and TRBJ2-7; TRBD1 matches 9 bases. The sequenced sample was peripheral blood. The CDR3 DNA is TGTGCCAGCAGTTCCAGACAGGGGGAAGAGCAGTACTTC. This codes for CASSSRQGEEQYF.